The 20 T cell receptor beta chains below come from one sample, sequenced in a study of blood T cell repertoires in COVID-19. Measured with immunoSEQ multiplex PCR; TCRdb has only the in-frame clones, and not every one. This table has fewer than 120,000 clones, around four fifths appearing once. Source material: peripheral blood. The receptors stem from a woman aged 55-69 years with acute or convalescent COVID-19.

The chain joins TRBV24-1 to TRBJ1-2, with D tentatively TRBD1 (5 bases). Germline lookup yields CDR1 KGHDR and CDR2 SFDVKD. The germline V and J ends were trimmed by 4 bases and 0 bases, with 14 bases remaining between them. This CDR3 has 16 residues. CDR3 sequence: CATSDTTAKANYGYTF. In DNA, the CDR3 is TGTGCCACCAGTGACACGACAGCCAAAGCTAACTATGGCTACACCTTC.

The chain recombines TRBV7-2 with TRBJ1-1, with 9 bases matching TRBD1. The J segment lost 1 base and the V segment lost 1 base, leaving 1 base of the junction unmatched. The CDR3 has 15 residues. CDR1 and CDR2 (germline): SGHTA, FQGNSA. The CDR3 nucleotides are TGTGCCAGCAGCTTAGACAGGGGGCGGAACACTGAAGCTTTCTTT. Translating gives CASSLDRGRNTEAFF.

The V and J genes are TRBV5-1 and TRBJ2-3; D unresolved. The CDR3 contains 15 residues. The germline V gene has CDR1 SGHRS and CDR2 YFSETQ. V lost 7 bases and J lost 0, with 15 bases in between. CDR3 sequence reads: CASLNNGYSTDTQYF. DNA for the CDR3: TGCGCCAGCCTTAATAACGGTTACAGCACAGATACGCAGTATTTT.

The J gene is TRBJ2-1, the V gene TRBV7-3; no definite D call. This CDR3 region has 17 residues. V gave up 2 bases and J gave up 0 bases, with 14 bases separating them. CDR1 is SGHTA, CDR2 FQGTGA, per germline. Written as DNA, the CDR3 is TGTGCCAGCAGCTTATACTCTGCGGTAGCCTCCTACAATGAGCAGTTCTTC. Its translation: CASSLYSAVASYNEQFF.

The rearrangement links TRBV5-1 to TRBJ2-2, with 7 bases fitting TRBD1. The V gene's germline CDR1 is SGHRS and CDR2 YFSETQ. The CDR3 has 14 amino acids. V trimming: 2 bases; J trimming: 4 bases; junction bases outside the gene matches: 2. CDR3 residues: CASSLQGSTGELFF. As DNA, the CDR3 is TGCGCCAGCAGCTTACAGGGGAGCACCGGGGAGCTGTTTTTT.

A few counts support this clone. This chain links TRBV6-5 with TRBJ1-2; a weak D match, TRBD1 (6 bases). Germline V gives CDR1 MNHEY, CDR2 SVGAGI. CDR3 length: 14 amino acids. V shed 7 bases and J shed 2 bases, with 14 bases lying between them. The CDR3 spells CASNGYRVNYGYTF. The DNA for the CDR3 is TGTGCCAGCAATGGGTACAGGGTGAACTATGGCTACACCTTC.

The gene calls are TRBV6-5 and TRBJ2-7, with 7 bases identical to TRBD1. CDR3 size: 13 residues. V shed 7 bases, J shed 2 bases, and the junction held 5 bases outside the gene matches. Germline CDR1 MNHEY, CDR2 SVGAGI. The CDR3 sequence is CASIGTATYEQYF. Here the CDR3 DNA reads TGTGCCAGCATCGGGACAGCAACCTACGAGCAGTACTTC.

As concerns this clone: The sample holds other DNA sequences that translate to the same CDR3. The chain uses TRBV19 and TRBJ1-5; 9 bases line up with TRBD1. This CDR3 is 14 amino acids long. V was clipped by 5 bases and J by 4 bases; unmatched bases: 3. Germline CDR1 and CDR2: LNHDA and SQIVND (reference sequence). In DNA, the CDR3 is TGTGCCAGTAGTGACAGGGGGGGGAATCAGCCCCAGCATTTT. Translating gives CASSDRGGNQPQHF. Full variable domain (outside the CDR3, taken from reference TRBV19 and TRBJ1-5): DGGITQSPKYLFRKEGQNVTLSCEQNLNHDAMYWYRQDPGQGLRLIYYSQIVNDFQKGDIAEGYSVSREKKESFPLTVTSAQKNPTAFYLCASSDRGGNQPQHFGDGTRLSIL.

This chain's CDR3 is CASSQGLAQIYGQYF. The CDR3, as DNA: TGCGCCAGCAGCCAAGGACTAGCGCAGATATACGGGCAGTATTTT. This rearrangement joins TRBV4-1 to TRBJ2-3; the match to TRBD2 covers 8 bases. This CDR3 spans 15 amino acids. J gave up 11 bases and V 1 base, and 11 bases lay outside the gene matches. In germline, CDR1 is MGHRA, CDR2 YSYEKL.

This clone came up a few times. The V and J genes are TRBV6-2 or TRBV6-3 and TRBJ1-2, with TRBD1 matching 9 bases. J was trimmed by 8 bases and V by 5 bases; bases with no gene match: 12. CDR1 is MNHEY and CDR2 is SVGEGT in the germline V gene. The CDR3 has 15 residues. The CDR3 DNA sequence: TGTGCCAGCAGTCGATCATACGGGACAGGGTCCGGCTACACCTTC. It encodes CASSRSYGTGSGYTF.

The chain uses TRBV10-2 and TRBJ1-5, with 8 nucleotides matching TRBD1. Per the germline V gene, CDR1 is WSHSY and CDR2 is SAAADI. Losses at the gene ends were 3 bases for V and 3 bases for J; bases not matched to a gene: 1. The CDR3 runs to 14 residues. CDR3 region: CASSDQGANQPQHF. The CDR3 coding sequence is TGCGCCAGCAGTGACCAGGGGGCCAATCAGCCCCAGCATTTT.

V gene TRBV4-2 combines with J gene TRBJ2-7; TRBD1 might be the D (6 bases). This CDR3 region has 15 residues. The V end was cut by 3 bases, the J end by 0 bases, with 12 bases between. The germline gives CDR1 LGHNA, CDR2 YNFKEQ. CDR3 sequence (DNA): TGTGCCAGCAGCCATGGACAGTCCAGCTCCTACGAGCAGTACTTC. Amino acids: CASSHGQSSSYEQYF.

This clone was recorded only once. The rearrangement joins TRBV7-9 to TRBJ1-1; 10 bases fit TRBD1. V trimming: 5 bases; J trimming: 3 bases; junction bases outside the gene matches: 9. The CDR3 runs to 16 residues. Germline loops: CDR1 SEHNR, CDR2 FQNEAQ (reference sequence). In nucleotides, the CDR3 is TGTGCCAGCAGCATCGGACAGGGGGTTAGTGACACTGAAGCTTTCTTT. It is translated as CASSIGQGVSDTEAFF.

The gene calls are TRBV7-2 and TRBJ2-3; no firm D call. CDR1 SGHTA and CDR2 FQGNSA come from the germline V gene. The V and J ends lost 2 bases and 3 bases respectively, with 6 bases between them. CDR3 length: 13 amino acids. CDR3 amino acids: CASSLQLTDTQYF. CDR3 nucleotide sequence: TGTGCCAGCAGCTTACAACTGACAGATACGCAGTATTTT.

V is TRBV7-8 and J is TRBJ1-1, with 7 bases fitting TRBD1. J gave up 8 bases and V 5 bases, and 2 bases lay outside the gene matches. Germline lookup yields CDR1 SGHVS and CDR2 FQNEAQ. This CDR3 is 11 amino acids long. The CDR3 DNA is TGTGCCAGCAGCCGGGACAGCGAAGCTTTCTTT. The encoded protein is CASSRDSEAFF.

This chain connects TRBV5-8 to TRBJ2-7; TRBD2 agrees at 9 bases. CDR1 and CDR2 from the germline V gene are SGHTS and YDEGEE. The CDR3 is 15 residues long. After removal of 0 bases from V and 0 bases from J, the junction contained 1 base not matched to a gene. CDR3 nucleotide sequence: TGTGCCAGCAGCTTGGGCGGGGGGGCCTCCTACGAGCAGTACTTC. Translated, it gives CASSLGGGASYEQYF.

Here the CDR3 DNA reads TGCGCCAGCAGCCAACCACACTACCCTAGCGGGGGGCCAGGTCCCCACCAGTACTTC. It encodes CASSQPHYPSGGPGPHQYF. This rearrangement joins TRBV4-3 to TRBJ2-5; 11 bases fit TRBD2. V was clipped by 2 bases and J by 10 bases; unmatched bases: 21. The CDR3 length is 19 residues. Germline V gene sequence: CDR1 LGHNA, CDR2 YSLEER.

The chain is built from TRBV6-5 and TRBJ1-1; TRBD1 is a possible D gene (6 bases). CDR1 is MNHEY, CDR2 SVGAGI, per germline. V was shortened by 0 bases and J by 2 bases, with 10 bases between the two germline ends. The CDR3 sequence is 15 residues long. CDR3 sequence (DNA): TGTGCCAGCAGTTACTCGAGACAGGCCAACACTGAAGCTTTCTTT. Amino acids: CASSYSRQANTEAFF.

This chain uses TRBV30 with TRBJ1-2; 7 nucleotides agree with TRBD1. CDR1 is GTSNPN and CDR2 is SVGIG in the germline V gene (reference sequence). There are 13 residues in the CDR3. J gave up 8 bases and V 1 base, and 7 bases lay outside the gene matches. CDR3 bases: TGTGCCTGGAGTGCTGACAGGGAGAGAGGCTACACCTTC. Its translation: CAWSADRERGYTF.

V gene TRBV12-2 combines with J gene TRBJ2-1; TRBD2 was called by the table and not checked on the DNA. TRBV12-2 is a pseudogene locus. This CDR3 is 16 amino acids long. CDR3 in DNA: TGTGCAAGTCGCTCAACGAGGTCCTTCTCCTACAATGAGCAGTTCTTC. Translated, it gives CASRSTRSFSYNEQFF.